Listed below are T cell receptor beta chains from one sample, sequenced in a study of T cell responses to AZD1222 COVID-19 vaccine. Generated by immunoSEQ multiplex PCR, the TCRdb table keeps only in-frame clones and is missing some. The data show 180,000 or so clones, just over 90% seen once. The sequencing used peripheral blood, collected 28 days after the second AZD1222 dose. These receptors were taken from an adult who received the AZD1222 COVID-19 vaccine. Each CDR3 is given with its conserved first and last residue. D genes are given only for firm matches. The size entry is marked missing in some rows and otherwise reads once, few, many or a size class.

j_call: TRBJ2-1; clone_size: NA; v_call: TRBV6-4; d_call: TRBD1; cdr3_nt: TGTGCCAGCAGTGAGACAGGGGAGTACAATGAGCAGTTCTTC; cdr3_aa: CASSETGEYNEQFF
j_call: TRBJ2-7; clone_size: NA; v_call: TRBV5-1; d_call: TRBD2; cdr3_nt: TGCGCCAGCGGGCGGACTAGCGGTTTGGGCGAGCAGTACTTC; cdr3_aa: CASGRTSGLGEQYF
j_call: TRBJ2-3; clone_size: NA; v_call: TRBV4-1; d_call: NA; cdr3_nt: TGCGCCAGCAGCCAAGAACAGGGTAACTCAGATACGCAGTATTTT; cdr3_aa: CASSQEQGNSDTQYF
j_call: TRBJ1-1; clone_size: NA; v_call: TRBV20-1; d_call: NA; cdr3_nt: TGCAGTGCTAACGAACGGTATGAAGCTTTCTTT; cdr3_aa: CSANERYEAFF
j_call: TRBJ2-1; clone_size: once; v_call: TRBV10-3; d_call: TRBD1; cdr3_nt: TGTGCCACCTCAGGGGGCAGCGTACCATACAATGAGCAGTTCTTC; cdr3_aa: CATSGGSVPYNEQFF
j_call: TRBJ1-1; clone_size: NA; v_call: TRBV12-3/TRBV12-4; d_call: NA; cdr3_nt: TGTGCCAACCGGATGGACCTAGGGGCTGAAGCTTTCTTT; cdr3_aa: CANRMDLGAEAFF
j_call: TRBJ2-1; clone_size: NA; v_call: TRBV24-1; d_call: TRBD1; cdr3_nt: TGTGCCACCAGTGAGACCGGACAGGGGACCTACAATGAGCAGTTCTTC; cdr3_aa: CATSETGQGTYNEQFF
j_call: TRBJ2-7; clone_size: NA; v_call: TRBV9; d_call: NA; cdr3_nt: TGTGCCAGCAGCGGACAGACCTACGAGCAGTACTTC; cdr3_aa: CASSGQTYEQYF
j_call: TRBJ1-4; clone_size: NA; v_call: TRBV27; d_call: NA; cdr3_nt: TGTGCCAGCAGTCGGGGGGAAGGCGAAAAACTGTTTTTT; cdr3_aa: CASSRGEGEKLFF
j_call: TRBJ2-7; clone_size: NA; v_call: TRBV27; d_call: NA; cdr3_nt: TGTGCCAGCAGGGAGCTGGGCGGGCTCGTGATGAACGAGCAGTACTTC; cdr3_aa: CASRELGGLVMNEQYF